This record covers a single T cell receptor (beta chain). Its antigen target is currently unknown. No base qualities exist here, and no much larger clone lies one base off it. The time point label corresponds to: about 28 days (+/-7) after the second vaccine dose. Because spike-specific TCR depth and breadth did not differ between the two schedules, AZD1222 recipients who got a second dose at roughly 4 weeks were pooled with those who got a second dose at roughly 12 weeks. Samples from vaccinated people were obtained from the UK trials COV001 and COV002, which included a single-blind randomized controlled phase 2/3 trial of AZD1222 (ChAdOx1 nCoV-19) in healthy adults. For TCRbeta chain sequencing, PBMC samples were collected from trial participants at day 0 and at day 28 after the second dose. There are 13 amino acids in the CDR3, from cysteine to phenylalanine inclusive. CDR3 DNA is the only sequence kept; it has 39 bases, read in frame from the first base. Taken from the germline V gene, the CDR1 and CDR2 loops are SQVTM and ANQGSEA. The V end loses 7 bases and the J end loses 0 bases, and a stretch of 12 bases separates them.

These data originate in a study of T cell responses to AZD1222 COVID-19 vaccine (dated by TCRdb to the early 2020s). At the level of the whole study: TCR sequencing was performed for roughly 240 trial participants, of whom approximately 200 were given two doses of AZD1222 and around 25 were given two doses of MenACWY control vaccine. Enrollment into the trials was organized by age into subgroups of 18-55, 56-69 and 70-plus years, and those subgroups contained roughly 150, 30 and 60 TCR-sequenced participants, respectively.

Broad study findings and their caveats: The 56-69-year group was small, and its depth increase did not reach significance, likely because of low power. Reportedly, close to half of the unique spike-specific TCRs recognized epitopes lying outside the regions that are mutated in the B.1.351 and B.1.1.7 variants. Spike-specific TCR breadth and depth rose significantly after two AZD1222 doses compared with day 0 and with MenACWY recipients. No day 14 peak-response samples were available, so repertoires were characterized only after the peak T cell response. Conclusions about previously exposed vaccinees are limited, since just five or six AZD1222 recipients were seropositive for SARS-CoV-2 at baseline. Most participants were white British and females outnumbered males, and the authors suggested that clonal diversity may have been underestimated. Vaccine-associated CD4 TCRs spanned the whole spike protein, with dominant responses in regions 160-218 and 743-854.

The CDR3 regions of human TCRbeta chains were analyzed by immunosequencing. The study's processing was this. Repertoire TCRs were matched against a reference library of SARS-CoV-2-specific TCRs generated with the MIRA antigen-specificity platform. Breadth meant the fraction of unique TCRs that were SARS-CoV-2-associated, whereas depth meant the fraction of total T cells that were SARS-CoV-2-associated. Using the MIRA data, each spike-specific TCR was mapped to the spike region that the TCR reacts to and placed in a CD4 or CD8 class. Log10-transformed breadth and depth values were compared by one-way ANOVA with Sidak's multiple comparisons tests. In TCRdb, the immuneACCESS table is reduced to in-frame sequences with V and J assigned. These tables do not hold every clone; where another copy was compared, an unresolved V gene accounts for under half, and the others remain unexplained. That table supplies the V and J calls and clone size; D and trimming were determined from the DNA. The sample yields under 150,000 clones; 91% were counted once. The top ten hold 1.9% of the sample.

Here the chain combines TRBV29-1 and TRBJ1-1, with the D gene not confidently named. The material sequenced was peripheral blood, taken 28 days after the second AZD1222 dose. The source is an adult who received the AZD1222 COVID-19 vaccine. The CDR3 loop reads CSATASMNTEAFF. The DNA is TGCAGCGCTACAGCTTCTATGAACACTGAAGCTTTCTTT. When the CDR3 is completed using the reference TRBV29-1 and TRBJ1-1 genes on either side, the full variable domain is SAVISQKPSRDICQRGTSLTIQCQVDSQVTMMFWYRQQPGQSLTLIATANQGSEATYESGFVIDKFPISRPNLTFSTLTVSNMSPEDSSIYLCSATASMNTEAFFGQGTRLTVV.